Listed below are T cell receptor beta chains from one sample, sequenced in a study of shared clonotypes between healthy human individuals. Measured with immunoSEQ multiplex PCR; TCRdb has only the in-frame clones, and not every one. This sample has about 690,000 clones, with less than 95% found just once. The sequencing sample was made of memory CD8+ T cells from PBMCs. The receptors originated from a man aged 18-30 years in good health. Some clones in this sample may be carry-over from other donors' samples. CDR3s include the opening cysteine and the closing phenylalanine or tryptophan. D genes are given only for firm matches. Size tells how often a clone was seen (once, few, many) or the class of an expanded clone, and some rows leave it out.

TRBV4-3	.	TRBJ2-7	.	TGCGCCAGCAGCCAAGGAGACAGTCTCTCCTACGAGCAGTACTTC	CASSQGDSLSYEQYF
TRBV13	.	TRBJ1-5	.	TGTGCCAGCAGTCGGGGCCGCAATCAGCCCCAGCATTTT	CASSRGRNQPQHF
TRBV6-6	.	TRBJ2-2	.	TGTGCCAGCAGCCTATCAAGTCCGGTAAACACCGGGGAGCTGTTTTTT	CASSLSSPVNTGELFF
TRBV11-2	.	TRBJ2-7	.	TGTGCCAGCAGTCCCGGAGACGAGCAGTACTTC	CASSPGDEQYF
TRBV4-3	.	TRBJ2-1	TRBD2	TGCGCCAGCAGCGGTCTAGCGGGCCATGAGCAGTTCTTC	CASSGLAGHEQFF
TRBV7-9	.	TRBJ2-3	TRBD1	TGTGCCAGCAGCACTAGGACAGGGTTAAGAACAGATACGCAGTATTTT	CASSTRTGLRTDTQYF
TRBV5-6	.	TRBJ2-2	.	TGTGCCAGCAGCTCGTTTTCCCAGCGGAGAAACACCGGGGAGCTGTTTTTT	CASSSFSQRRNTGELFF
TRBV10-1	.	TRBJ2-1	TRBD2	TGCGCCAGCAGTGAGCTCCCTAGCGGGAGGGACAATGAGCAGTTCTTC	CASSELPSGRDNEQFF
TRBV27	.	TRBJ1-4	.	TGTGCCAGCAGTTTAAGGCCTAATGAAAAACTGTTTTTT	CASSLRPNEKLFF
TRBV6-6	.	TRBJ2-1	.	TGTGCCAGCAGTTCGACTTACTACAATGAGCAGTTCTTC	CASSSTYYNEQFF
TRBV28	.	TRBJ2-3	TRBD2	TGTGCCAGCTCCGCGGGAGGGGCAGATACGCAGTATTTT	CASSAGGADTQYF
TRBV9	.	TRBJ2-1	TRBD1	TGTGCCAGCAGCGGACCGGGTCAGGGGGTGAACAATGAGCAGTTCTTC	CASSGPGQGVNNEQFF
TRBV7-9	few	TRBJ2-6	TRBD1	TGCGCCAGCAGCCAAGCCCCAGGGGGAGATGGGGCCAACGTCCTGACTTTC	CASSQAPGGDGANVLTF
TRBV6-1	.	TRBJ1-1	.	TGTGCCAGCAGTGAAGGCGTCACTGAAGCTTTCTTT	CASSEGVTEAFF
TRBV19	.	TRBJ2-3	TRBD2	TGTGCCAGTAGTAGGTGGGCGGGAGGCACAGATACGCAGTATTTT	CASSRWAGGTDTQYF